The entry below gives a single T cell receptor beta chain sequence along with its context. Unique molecular identifiers were built into the TCRbeta library. TCRdb ran MiXCR on the PCR reads and lists one entry per CDR3 protein. The sample holds 250,000 to 300,000 distinct CDR3 sequences, nearly 10% seen once. The data are from a study of T-cell reconstitution after alpha-beta-depleted transplantation in children. This CDR3 contains 15 residues. The ends lost 3 bases at V and 10 bases at J; junction bases unmatched: 12. The genes are TRBV12-3 or TRBV12-4 and TRBJ2-3; 8 positions match TRBD2. The sequenced sample was PBMCs from the stem cell graft donor, obtained from the stem cell graft. This sequence was found in a human donor who donated a stem cell graft to a child with SCID. The chain's CDR3 is CASSLDAGGLSPQYF. As DNA, the CDR3 is TGTGCCAGCAGTTTGGATGCGGGGGGACTCTCGCCGCAGTATTTT.